This TCR beta chain was profiled in a study of T cells in Graves' hyperthyroidism and ophthalmopathy. Looking at the study overall: Peripheral blood specimens were obtained at initial diagnosis, prior to any treatment.

Template material for amplifying TCR beta CDR3 regions consisted of RNA transcripts. A first-round RT-PCR of the TCR CDR3 used the HTBI primer set. TCRdb called the multiplex PCR reads again in MiXCR, with one record for every CDR3 protein. The sample lists some 550,000 distinct CDR3 sequences, roughly 15% seen once, with about 3.5% in the top ten. As concerns this clonotype: The antigen is undetermined.

Study-level findings and limits: Appearing also in blood were most of the thyroid clonotypes expanded above 0.001.

CDR1 and CDR2 from the germline V gene are SGHNT and YYREEE (reference sequence). This CDR3 has 14 amino acids. The V and J ends lost 2 bases and 4 bases respectively, with 10 bases between them. Clinical symptoms, serum thyroxine and TRAb, thyroid ultrasound and orbital computed tomography together formed the diagnostic basis. The chain employs TRBV5-4 and TRBJ2-1; weak D call: TRBD2 (5 bases). The sequenced sample consisted of blood. This clonotype originated in a woman aged 40 to 50 with Graves' ophthalmopathy. CDR3 residues: CASSFGIGYNEQFF. The CDR3 region has the DNA TGTGCCAGCAGCTTCGGGATAGGGTACAATGAGCAGTTCTTC.